This T cell receptor (beta chain) was observed in a study of cytomegalovirus exposure and HLA in healthy donors. Study overall: Earlier findings included 117 million unique TCR beta sequences obtained from 150 million to 200 million T cells. Study observations and caveats: Trimming of TCR beta V- and J-genes showed a link, identified in a later analysis, to a missense DCLRE1C variant.

The CDR3 extends over 15 amino acids. Trimming cost V 6 bases and J 3 bases, with 15 bases left between them. CDR1 and CDR2 (germline): SGHTA, FQGNSA. Primers for the PCR totalled 60 Vbeta and 13 Jbeta. TCRdb's copy holds only in-frame clones and misses some; the assay was immunoSEQ multiplex PCR. The table shows fewer than 250,000 clones, with 75% to 80% occurring only once. On this clone itself: Its specificity is unknown.

Material: PBMCs. The clonotype was recovered from a man in his late teens or twenties in good health and CMV-seronegative. V and J are TRBV7-2 and TRBJ1-5; TRBD1 might be the D (6 bases). CDR3 in amino acids: CASRRSGAFNQPQHF. The CDR3, as DNA: TGTGCCAGCAGGAGATCAGGGGCATTCAATCAGCCCCAGCATTTT.